This T cell receptor (beta chain) was recovered during a study of blood T cell repertoires in COVID-19. As for the study in general: Acute and convalescent COVID-19 samples came from the United States, Italy and Spain. PBMCs, B-cell-depleted T cells, or T cells were the source of the cDNA or gDNA that made up the material.

Seattle cases were enrolled at active infection and followed longitudinally. Trimming stripped 3 bases from V and 7 bases from J, with 14 bases between. From germline, CDR1 is SGDLS and CDR2 YYNGEE. The CDR3 is 15 residues long. Original processing methods: Using reference gene primer amplification, nucleated cell counts were estimated. The data were produced by immunoSEQ multiplex PCR, yet TCRdb's version contains in-frame clones alone and is incomplete. V and J calls and clone size are those listed in that table; D and trimming were worked out from the DNA. The table lists around 270,000 clones, around 90% of them singletons.

The chain joins TRBV9 to TRBJ1-6; no definite D call. The material sequenced was peripheral blood. This sequence was found in an older woman with COVID-19, enrolled during active disease. The CDR3 loop is CASSAGALINSPLHF. As DNA, the CDR3 is TGTGCCAGCAGCGCCGGAGCCTTAATCAATTCACCCCTCCACTTT.